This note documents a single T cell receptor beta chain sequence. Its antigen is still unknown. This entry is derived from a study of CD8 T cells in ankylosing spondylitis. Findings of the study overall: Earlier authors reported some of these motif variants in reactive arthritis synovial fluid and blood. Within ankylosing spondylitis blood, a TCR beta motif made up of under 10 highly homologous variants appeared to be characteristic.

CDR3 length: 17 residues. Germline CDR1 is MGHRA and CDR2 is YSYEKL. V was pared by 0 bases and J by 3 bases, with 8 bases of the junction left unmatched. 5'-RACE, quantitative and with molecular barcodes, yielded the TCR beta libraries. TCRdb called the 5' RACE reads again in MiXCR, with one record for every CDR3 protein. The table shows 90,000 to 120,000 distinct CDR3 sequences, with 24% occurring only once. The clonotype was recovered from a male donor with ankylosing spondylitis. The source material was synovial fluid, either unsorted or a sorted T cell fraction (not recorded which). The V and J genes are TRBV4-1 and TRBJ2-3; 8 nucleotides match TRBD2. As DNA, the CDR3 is TGCGCCAGCAGCCAAGACTGGAGCGGGAGTGGTACAGATACGCAGTATTTT. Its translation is CASSQDWSGSGTDTQYF.